A single sample is the source of the 26 T cell receptor beta chains below, sequenced in a study of STAT5B mutations in CD4+ large granular lymphocyte leukemia. Libraries were prepared by immunoSEQ multiplex PCR; TCRdb keeps only in-frame clonotypes and omits some of them. The table includes about 30,000 clones, around 85% detected once. Specimen: CD4+ T cells from blood buffy coats. These TCRs come from a human donor in good health.

CDR3 nucleotide sequence: TGTGCCAGCAGCGTCCGGGACACCTACACAGATACGCAGTATTTT. Encoded protein: CASSVRDTYTDTQYF. This chain joins TRBV9 and TRBJ2-3; tentatively, D is TRBD1 (6 bases). The CDR3 covers 15 residues. The germline V and J ends were trimmed by 2 bases and 2 bases, with 12 bases remaining between them. Germline V CDR1 and CDR2: SGDLS, YYNGEE.

The chain carries TRBV18 and TRBJ2-1; 8 positions agree with TRBD2. The CDR3 runs to 20 residues. J gave up 0 bases and V 3 bases, and 16 bases lay outside the gene matches. CDR1 KGHSH and CDR2 LQKENI come from the germline V gene. The CDR3, as DNA: TGTGCCAGCTCACCTTCGCCGGAGCTAGCGGGTCACACCTCCTACAATGAGCAGTTCTTC. Translation gives CASSPSPELAGHTSYNEQFF. The complete variable domain, with remaining parts taken from reference TRBV18 and TRBJ2-1, reads NAGVMQNPRHLVRRRGQEARLRCSPMKGHSHVYWYRQLPEEGLKFMVYLQKENIIDESGMPKERFSAEFPKEGPSILRIQQVVRGDSAAYFCASSPSPELAGHTSYNEQFFGPGTRLTVL.

This clone was detected once. The gene calls are TRBV2 and TRBJ2-2; D unresolved. The V and J ends lost 2 bases and 1 base respectively, with 11 bases between them. The CDR3 length is 16 residues. Germline V CDR1 and CDR2: SNHLY, FYNNEI. CDR3 sequence reads: CASSESSVMNTGELFF. The DNA of the CDR3 is TGTGCCAGCAGTGAATCCAGCGTAATGAACACCGGGGAGCTGTTTTTT.

V gene TRBV6-5 combines with J gene TRBJ1-1, with 9 bases aligning to TRBD1. Germline CDR1 MNHEY, CDR2 SVGAGI. Trimming cost V 4 bases and J 6 bases; bases outside gene matches: 6. The CDR3 contains 14 residues. CDR3 region: CASSWGQGASEAFF. DNA of the CDR3: TGTGCCAGCAGTTGGGGACAGGGAGCTTCTGAAGCTTTCTTT.

The genes are TRBV2 and TRBJ1-1; the match to TRBD1 covers 9 bases. V trimming: 3 bases; J trimming: 5 bases; junction bases outside the gene matches: 13. The CDR3 runs to 17 residues. Germline CDR1 and CDR2: SNHLY and FYNNEI. CDR3: CASSESGFDRGYTEAFF. The DNA for the CDR3 is TGTGCCAGCAGTGAGAGCGGTTTCGACAGGGGGTATACTGAAGCTTTCTTT.

This clone occurred a few times. The chain's CDR3 is CASSYEGNNSPLHF. The CDR3 nucleotides read TGTGCCAGCAGTTACGAGGGAAATAATTCACCCCTCCACTTT. The chain is built from TRBV6-6 and TRBJ1-6; no reliable D call. Trimming left V 2 bases short and J 5 bases short, with 7 bases between. This CDR3 comprises 14 residues. Germline CDR1 is MNHNY and CDR2 is SVGAGI (reference sequence).

Here the CDR3 DNA reads TGCGCCAGCAGCTTGGGGGGAAACTATGGCTACACCTTC. This encodes CASSLGGNYGYTF. The rearrangement joins TRBV5-1 to TRBJ1-2, with D unresolved. The CDR3 is made up of 13 amino acids. CDR1 is SGHRS, CDR2 YFSETQ, per germline. Trimming cost V 0 bases and J 2 bases, with 5 bases left between them.

This sequence joins TRBV14 and TRBJ1-6, with D possibly TRBD1 on 6 matching bases. Germline-derived CDR1 and CDR2 are SGHDN and FVKESK. Trimming took 9 bases from V and 4 from J, leaving 16 bases between them. This CDR3 has 15 amino acids. In DNA, the CDR3 is TGTGCCAGTTCCGGAGCAGGGACATATAATTCACCCCTCCACTTT. Encoded protein: CASSGAGTYNSPLHF. Based on the CDR3 plus reference TRBV14 and TRBJ1-6, the full variable domain is EAGVTQFPSHSVIEKGQTVTLRCDPISGHDNLYWYRRVMGKEIKFLLHFVKESKQDESGMPNNRFLAERTGGTYSTLKVQPAELEDSGVYFCASSGAGTYNSPLHFGNGTRLTVT.

With regard to this clone: The same CDR3 arises from other DNA sequences in this sample as well. The chain couples TRBV19 to TRBJ2-3, with 14 bases that match TRBD2. Germline CDR1 is LNHDA and CDR2 is SQIVND (reference sequence). The CDR3 is 14 amino acids. V lost 9 bases, J lost 3 bases, and 2 bases stayed unmatched. The CDR3 DNA reads as TGTGCCAGCCGGACTAGCGGGGGGACAGATACGCAGTATTTT. This encodes CASRTSGGTDTQYF.

This clone has just a few counts. The chain has TRBV11-1 and TRBJ1-5; D is uncertain. Germline CDR1 is SGHAT and CDR2 is FQDESV (reference sequence). The V end lost 3 bases, the J end lost 9 bases, and 15 bases lay between the germline ends. The CDR3 extends over 14 amino acids. CDR3 loop: CASSLGPGIGPQHF. CDR3 nucleotide sequence: TGTGCCAGCAGCTTGGGTCCAGGTATTGGGCCCCAGCATTTT.

The CDR3 DNA reads TGTGCCAGCAGCTTAGGACTAGCAGGGGATGAGACCCAGTACTTC. Its translation: CASSLGLAGDETQYF. The V call is TRBV7-6, the J call TRBJ2-5; maybe TRBD2 (7 bases). Germline-derived CDR1 and CDR2 are SGHVS and FNYEAQ. The length of the CDR3 is 15 residues. Trimming removed 1 base from V and 5 bases from J, with 14 bases in between.

This clone has a single count. This chain joins TRBV21-1 and TRBJ2-1; the table's D call, TRBD1, has no DNA check behind it. TRBV21-1 is shown as a pseudogene. The CDR3 contains 15 residues. The CDR3 bases are TGTGCCAGCAGCCCCCCAAGGACAGAAAACAATGAGCAGTTCTTC. The encoded protein is CASSPPRTENNEQFF.

The chain has TRBV7-2 and TRBJ1-3; 10 bases are shared with TRBD1. CDR1 is SGHTA, CDR2 FQGNSA, per germline. CDR3 length: 16 amino acids. The V segment lost 3 bases and the J segment 4 bases; nucleotides outside the gene matches: 6. The chain's CDR3 is CASSFSPGQGGNTIYF. The CDR3 nucleotides are TGTGCCAGCAGCTTCTCCCCGGGACAGGGGGGAAACACCATATATTTT.

V and J are TRBV4-2 and TRBJ2-5; D unresolved. The closer fit of TRBJ2-7 to the DNA end suggests the J call may be wrong. CDR1 is LGHNA, CDR2 YNFKEQ, per germline. This CDR3 region has 13 residues. The chain's CDR3 is CASSQDNFYEQYF. The CDR3 nucleotides read TGTGCCAGCAGCCAAGATAACTTCTACGAGCAGTACTTC.

This clone was detected once. The J gene is TRBJ2-2, the V gene TRBV11-3, with 10 bases identical to TRBD2. This CDR3 region has 17 residues. Trimming took 1 base from V and 5 from J; bases not matched to a gene: 7. Per germline, CDR1 SGHNT and CDR2 YENEEA. CDR3 DNA sequence: TGTGCCAGCAGCTTAGGCGGGACTAGCGTGCGAACCGGGGAGCTGTTTTTT. Translating it yields CASSLGGTSVRTGELFF.

This chain uses TRBV5-4 with TRBJ1-2; possible D gene TRBD1, 5 bases. CDR1 is SGHNT, CDR2 YYREEE, per germline (reference sequence). The CDR3 runs to 16 residues. Trimming removed 3 bases at V and 2 bases at J, with 17 bases between. CDR3 protein: CASSSASRQGNYGYTF. DNA for the CDR3: TGTGCCAGCAGCTCGGCCTCGAGGCAGGGCAACTATGGCTACACCTTC.

This clone was recorded a few times. This chain uses TRBV16 with TRBJ1-1, with D possibly TRBD1 on 6 matching bases. From germline, CDR1 is KGHSY and CDR2 FQNENV. The V end lost 2 bases, the J end lost 4 bases, and 11 bases lay between the germline ends. The CDR3 extends over 14 amino acids. The CDR3: CASSQTGARTEAFF. The CDR3 DNA follows: TGTGCCAGCAGCCAAACGGGGGCGCGCACTGAAGCTTTCTTT.

The chain has TRBV10-3 and TRBJ1-6; 7 bases are a match to TRBD1. The germline V gene has CDR1 ENHRY and CDR2 SYGVKD. The CDR3 has 13 residues. The CDR3 bases are TGTGCAACGACAGGGATTGACAATTCACCCCTCCACTTT. This codes for CATTGIDNSPLHF.

The chain recombines TRBV4-1 with TRBJ1-6, with a possible D match to TRBD1 (6 bases). From germline, CDR1 is MGHRA and CDR2 YSYEKL. The CDR3 covers 16 residues. The V end was cut by 6 bases, the J end by 7 bases, with 19 bases between. CDR3 residues: CASRSEPGQRNSPLHF. The CDR3 coding sequence is TGCGCCAGCAGGAGCGAACCGGGACAAAGGAATTCACCCCTCCACTTT.

Details on this clone: The same CDR3 is also encoded by other DNA sequences in this sample. The V call is TRBV5-1, the J call TRBJ1-2; weak D call: TRBD1 (5 bases). CDR3 size: 13 residues. The germline CDR1 and CDR2 sequences are SGHRS and YFSETQ. Between the trimmed V and J ends, which lost 0 bases and 2 bases, there was a span of 5 bases. CDR3 amino acids: CASSLAGNYGYTF. The DNA for the CDR3 is TGCGCCAGCAGCTTGGCAGGGAACTATGGCTACACCTTC.

The chain employs TRBV5-1 and TRBJ2-2; 9 positions agree with TRBD1. The CDR3 is made up of 15 amino acids. Germline V gene sequence: CDR1 SGHRS, CDR2 YFSETQ. The V gene end was trimmed by 4 bases and the J gene end by 4 bases; junction bases not matched to a gene: 5. The CDR3 DNA is TGCGCCAGCAGCCTAGGACAGGGGAGCACCGGGGAGCTGTTTTTT. Encoded protein: CASSLGQGSTGELFF.

The chain couples TRBV28 to TRBJ2-3, with 12 bases matching TRBD2. Germline trimming cut 9 bases from V and 4 bases from J; bases unmatched to any gene: 2. The CDR3 is 13 residues long. CDR1 and CDR2 (germline): MDHEN, SYDVKM. The CDR3 sequence is CASSSGGADTQYF. The CDR3 coding sequence is TGTGCCAGTTCTAGCGGGGGGGCAGATACGCAGTATTTT.

This clone was counted only a few times. The gene calls are TRBV5-1 and TRBJ1-1; maybe TRBD1 (6 bases). The V end lost 5 bases, the J end lost 1 base, and 12 bases lay between the germline ends. Per germline, CDR1 SGHRS and CDR2 YFSETQ. CDR3 length equals 14 residues. CDR3 nucleotides: TGCGCCAGCAGGGTACAGGGCCAGAACACTGAAGCTTTCTTT. This codes for CASRVQGQNTEAFF.

The gene calls are TRBV7-2 and TRBJ2-3; unclear D gene. Per germline, CDR1 SGHTA and CDR2 FQGNSA. CDR3 length: 14 amino acids. The germline V and J ends were trimmed by 3 bases and 0 bases, with 7 bases remaining between them. CDR3 amino acids: CASSFSRSTDTQYF. CDR3 DNA sequence: TGTGCCAGCAGCTTTTCCAGGAGCACAGATACGCAGTATTTT.

The rearrangement uses TRBV18 and TRBJ1-2, with 7 bases matching TRBD1. This CDR3 comprises 16 residues. Germline assignment: CDR1 KGHSH and CDR2 LQKENI. V gave up 6 bases and J gave up 3 bases; unmatched junction bases: 13. CDR3 protein: CASSRDSLLADYGYTF. In DNA, the CDR3 is TGTGCCAGCTCCCGGGACAGCCTTTTGGCGGACTATGGCTACACCTTC.

The chain carries TRBV18 and TRBJ1-1; D ambiguous. V shed 1 base and J shed 3 bases, with 9 bases lying between them. CDR1 and CDR2 (germline): KGHSH, LQKENI. The CDR3 runs 14 residues. The CDR3 sequence is CASSPQGRDTEAFF. The CDR3 bases are TGTGCCAGCTCACCACAAGGGCGGGACACTGAAGCTTTCTTT.